This T cell receptor beta chain was observed in a study of patients and donors after allogeneic stem cell transplantation. The sample holds many counts of this clonotype. CDR1 SGHAT and CDR2 FQDESV come from the germline V gene (reference sequence). The CDR3 is 12 residues long. Trimming left V 1 base short and J 7 bases short, with 4 bases between. TCRdb ran MiXCR on the RT-PCR reads and lists one entry per CDR3 protein. The table lists 20,000 or so distinct CDR3 sequences, about 5% of them singletons, with around 40% in the top ten. The J gene is TRBJ2-2, the V gene TRBV11-1; D remains unclear. This TCR came from a human donor who was either an allogeneic HSCT recipient or a stem cell or donor lymphocyte infusion donor (not recorded which). It is not recorded whose cells these are; they may come from a transplant donor. Sequencing was carried out using blood, either unsorted or a sorted T cell fraction (not recorded which). The CDR3 loop is CASSLVVGELFF. The DNA for the CDR3 is TGTGCCAGCAGCTTAGTGGTCGGGGAGCTGTTTTTT.